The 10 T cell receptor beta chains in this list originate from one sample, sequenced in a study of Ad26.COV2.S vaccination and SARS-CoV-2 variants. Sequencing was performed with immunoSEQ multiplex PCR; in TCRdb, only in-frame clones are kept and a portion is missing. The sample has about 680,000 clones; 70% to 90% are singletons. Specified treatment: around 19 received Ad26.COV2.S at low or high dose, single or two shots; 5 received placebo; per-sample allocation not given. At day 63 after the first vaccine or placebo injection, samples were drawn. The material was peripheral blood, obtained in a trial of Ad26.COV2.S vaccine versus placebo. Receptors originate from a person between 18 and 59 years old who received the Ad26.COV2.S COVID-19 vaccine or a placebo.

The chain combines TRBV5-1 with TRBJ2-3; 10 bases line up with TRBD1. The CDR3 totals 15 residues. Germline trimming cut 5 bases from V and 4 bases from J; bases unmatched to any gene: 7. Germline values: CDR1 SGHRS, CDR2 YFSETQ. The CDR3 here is CASRSGQGGSDTQYF. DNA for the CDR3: TGCGCCAGCAGATCCGGACAGGGGGGGTCAGATACGCAGTATTTT.

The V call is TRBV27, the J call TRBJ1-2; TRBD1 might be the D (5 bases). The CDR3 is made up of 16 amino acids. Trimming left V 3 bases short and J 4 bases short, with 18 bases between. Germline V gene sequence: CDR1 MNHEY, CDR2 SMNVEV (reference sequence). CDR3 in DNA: TGTGCCAGCAGTTTGACACTGGCCGGGACCCTCTATGGCTACACCTTC. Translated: CASSLTLAGTLYGYTF.

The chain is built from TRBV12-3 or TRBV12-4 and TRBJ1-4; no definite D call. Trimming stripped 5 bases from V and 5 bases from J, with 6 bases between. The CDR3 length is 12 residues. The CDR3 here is CASSRPNEKLFF. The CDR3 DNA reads TGTGCCAGCAGTAGACCGAATGAAAAACTGTTTTTT.

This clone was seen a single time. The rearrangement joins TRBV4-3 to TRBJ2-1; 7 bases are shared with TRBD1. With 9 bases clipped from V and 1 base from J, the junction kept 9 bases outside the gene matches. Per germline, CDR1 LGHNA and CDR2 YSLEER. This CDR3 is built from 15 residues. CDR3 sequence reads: CASSLTGQSYNEQFF. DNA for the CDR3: TGCGCCAGTTCTCTTACGGGACAGTCCTACAATGAGCAGTTCTTC.

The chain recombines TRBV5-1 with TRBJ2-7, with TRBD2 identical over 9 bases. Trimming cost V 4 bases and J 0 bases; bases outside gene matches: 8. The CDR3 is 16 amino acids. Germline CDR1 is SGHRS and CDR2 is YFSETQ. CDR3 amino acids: CASSLGLARSSYEQYF. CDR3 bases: TGCGCCAGCAGCCTAGGACTAGCGAGGAGCTCCTACGAGCAGTACTTC.

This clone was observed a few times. The CDR3 bases are TGTGCCAGCAGTGAAGCGGCGGCGGGCCTCAGGGAGCAGTTCTTC. It is translated as CASSEAAAGLREQFF. The chain has TRBV6-1 and TRBJ2-1, with D possibly TRBD2 on 5 matching bases. Germline-derived CDR1 and CDR2 are MNHNS and SASEGT. There are 15 residues in the CDR3. V gave up 0 bases and J gave up 10 bases, with 16 bases separating them.

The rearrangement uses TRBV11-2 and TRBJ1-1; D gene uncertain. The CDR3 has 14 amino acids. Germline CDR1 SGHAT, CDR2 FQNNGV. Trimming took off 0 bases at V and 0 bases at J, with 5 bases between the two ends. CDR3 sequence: CASSLEGLNTEAFF. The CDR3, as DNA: TGTGCCAGCAGCTTAGAGGGCCTGAACACTGAAGCTTTCTTT.

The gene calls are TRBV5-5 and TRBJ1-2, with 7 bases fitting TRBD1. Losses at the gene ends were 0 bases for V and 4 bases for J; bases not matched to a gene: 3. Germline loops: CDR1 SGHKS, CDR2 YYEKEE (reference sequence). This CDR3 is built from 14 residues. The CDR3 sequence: CASSLGDSVYGYTF. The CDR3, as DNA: TGTGCCAGCAGCTTGGGGGACAGCGTCTATGGCTACACCTTC.

In nucleotides, the CDR3 is TGTGCCAGCGGCTATGGCTACACCTTC. It specifies CASGYGYTF. The genes are TRBV7-2 and TRBJ1-2; D is unclear. Germline V CDR1 and CDR2: SGHTA, FQGNSA. The CDR3 has 9 amino acids. Trimming removed 8 bases from V and 4 bases from J, with 2 bases in between.

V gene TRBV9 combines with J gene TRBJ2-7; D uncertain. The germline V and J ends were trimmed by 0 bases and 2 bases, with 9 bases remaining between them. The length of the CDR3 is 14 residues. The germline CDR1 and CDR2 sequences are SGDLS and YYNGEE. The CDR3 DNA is TGTGCCAGCAGCGTAGCTACCCTCCCCTACGAGCAGTACTTC. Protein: CASSVATLPYEQYF.